Listed here are 20 T cell receptor beta chains from one sample, sequenced in a study of blood T cell repertoires in COVID-19. The assay was immunoSEQ multiplex PCR, and TCRdb's table has in-frame clones only and misses some. The table records approximately 350,000 clones, roughly nine tenths of them present only once. The sample comprised PBMCs or T cells enriched from blood (not recorded which). These receptors came from a woman in her 30s who had recovered from COVID-19.

This chain uses TRBV7-9 with TRBJ2-7; 9 bases agree with TRBD2. Germline loops: CDR1 SEHNR, CDR2 FQNEAQ (reference sequence). The trim removed 5 bases at V and 4 bases at J, leaving 12 bases unmatched. The CDR3 has 16 residues. This chain's CDR3 is CASSPRGGTSTYEQYF. CDR3 DNA sequence: TGTGCCAGCAGCCCCCGAGGGGGGACTAGCACATACGAGCAGTACTTC.

This rearrangement joins TRBV28 to TRBJ2-1; the match to TRBD2 covers 10 bases. The V gene end was trimmed by 3 bases and the J gene end by 9 bases; junction bases not matched to a gene: 8. CDR1 and CDR2 (germline): MDHEN, SYDVKM. This CDR3 has 15 residues. In nucleotides, the CDR3 is TGTGCCAGCAGTTTTGCTCTAGCGGGAGCAGGTGAGCAGTTCTTC. Translation: CASSFALAGAGEQFF.

The gene calls are TRBV28 and TRBJ1-2, with TRBD1 as a possible D gene (5 bases). CDR1 is MDHEN, CDR2 SYDVKM, per germline. V shed 4 bases and J shed 4 bases, with 16 bases lying between them. The CDR3 is 15 residues long. This CDR3 is CASSSVGGGTYGYTF. In DNA form, the CDR3 reads TGTGCCAGCAGTTCCGTGGGGGGAGGTACCTATGGCTACACCTTC.

V and J are TRBV30 and TRBJ1-2, with D unresolved. Between the trimmed V and J ends, which lost 2 bases and 4 bases, there was a span of 17 bases. This CDR3 region has 15 residues. CDR1 GTSNPN and CDR2 SVGIG come from the germline V gene (reference sequence). CDR3 loop: CAWSRRQTSFYGYTF. CDR3 DNA sequence: TGTGCCTGGAGTCGGAGGCAGACGTCCTTCTATGGCTACACCTTC.

V gene TRBV5-6 combines with J gene TRBJ2-7; a possible D gene is TRBD1 (6 bases). Germline V CDR1 and CDR2: SGHDT, YYEEEE. The CDR3 covers 15 residues. The V and J ends lost 4 bases and 2 bases respectively, with 16 bases between them. The CDR3 protein is CASSAGPGQTYEQYF. The CDR3 DNA sequence: TGTGCCAGCAGCGCCGGGCCCGGACAGACCTACGAGCAGTACTTC.

This chain links TRBV6-5 with TRBJ2-3; tentatively, D is TRBD2 (7 bases). The CDR3 totals 16 residues. Germline V gene data show CDR1 as MNHEY and CDR2 as SVGAGI. The ends were cut back, 3 bases at V and 0 bases at J, with 13 bases in the middle. The CDR3 here is CASSYMGGASTDTQYF. The CDR3 DNA reads as TGTGCCAGCAGTTATATGGGGGGGGCTAGCACAGATACGCAGTATTTT.

V gene TRBV27 combines with J gene TRBJ2-7, with D possibly matching TRBD1 (6 bases). V lost 2 bases to trimming and J lost 5 bases, with 10 bases between them. The CDR3 is 13 residues long. The germline gives CDR1 MNHEY, CDR2 SMNVEV (reference sequence). CDR3 DNA: TGTGCCAGCAGTTTAAAACAGGGCGACGAGCAGTACTTC. Its translation: CASSLKQGDEQYF.

The J gene is TRBJ1-2, the V gene TRBV6-1, with 7 bases fitting TRBD1. V was pared by 2 bases and J by 4 bases, with 13 bases of the junction left unmatched. The CDR3 consists of 17 residues. Germline lookup yields CDR1 MNHNS and CDR2 SASEGT. CDR3 region: CASSELPGDRTIYGYTF. CDR3 DNA sequence: TGTGCCAGCAGTGAACTGCCCGGGGACAGAACCATCTATGGCTACACCTTC.

The sample holds a few counts of this clone. The V gene is TRBV18, the J gene TRBJ2-1, with D perhaps TRBD1 (6 bases). CDR1 is KGHSH, CDR2 LQKENI, per germline. This CDR3 contains 13 residues. Trimming removed 6 bases from V and 3 bases from J, with 9 bases in between. The CDR3 spells CASSADSYNEQFF. CDR3 bases: TGTGCCAGCTCCGCGGACAGCTACAATGAGCAGTTCTTC.

J is TRBJ2-7 and V is TRBV7-8; TRBD2 is a possible D gene (5 bases). Germline assignment: CDR1 SGHVS and CDR2 FQNEAQ. The CDR3 runs to 15 residues. Trimming took off 1 base at V and 2 bases at J, with 12 bases between the two ends. Here the CDR3 reads CASSLEGGLTYEQYF. The CDR3 DNA reads as TGTGCCAGCAGCTTAGAGGGCGGACTGACCTACGAGCAGTACTTC.

The rearrangement links TRBV24-1 to TRBJ2-7; D is unresolved. Trimming pared 5 bases from V and 7 bases from J, leaving 14 bases between. Germline V gene lookup returns CDR1 KGHDR and CDR2 SFDVKD. The CDR3 runs 13 residues. CDR3 DNA: TGTGCCACCAGTGTCTCCGGGTCCAGTGAGCAGTACTTC. Translating gives CATSVSGSSEQYF.

This clone was picked up one time. This chain connects TRBV2 to TRBJ1-3; TRBD1 matches at 8 bases. Germline-derived CDR1 and CDR2 are SNHLY and FYNNEI. The junction had 10 bases not matched to a gene; V was cut back by 6 bases and J by 3 bases. The CDR3 covers 16 residues. The CDR3 DNA reads as TGTGCCAGCAGCGCCCGACAGGGGCTTCGTGGAAACACCATATATTTT. Translating it yields CASSARQGLRGNTIYF.

The rearrangement joins TRBV28 to TRBJ1-1; D gene uncertain. Per germline, CDR1 MDHEN and CDR2 SYDVKM. The CDR3 has 15 amino acids. V dropped 5 bases and J dropped 3 bases, with 16 bases sitting between them. The CDR3 region is CASSPGEGIHTEAFF. The CDR3 region has the DNA TGTGCCAGCAGTCCCGGAGAGGGAATCCACACTGAAGCTTTCTTT.

In this sample, this clone turned up once. The chain has TRBV7-9 and TRBJ1-2; D is possibly TRBD1 (6 bases). Trimming removed 1 base from V and 7 bases from J, with 7 bases in between. CDR1 and CDR2 from the germline V gene are SEHNR and FQNEAQ (reference sequence). The CDR3 totals 12 residues. The CDR3 sequence: CASSLGDIGYTF. CDR3 nucleotide sequence: TGTGCCAGCAGCTTAGGGGACATTGGCTACACCTTC.

This chain links TRBV12-5 with TRBJ2-1, with 9 nucleotides matching TRBD2. J was trimmed by 1 base and V by 2 bases; bases with no gene match: 6. Germline V gives CDR1 LGHNT, CDR2 FRNRAP. There are 17 residues in the CDR3. CDR3 DNA sequence: TGTGCTAGTGGTTTGAACCCTAGCGGGATTTCCTACAATGAGCAGTTCTTC. It encodes CASGLNPSGISYNEQFF.

The chain is built from TRBV5-4 and TRBJ1-4, with D maybe TRBD1 (5 bases). The germline V gene has CDR1 SGHNT and CDR2 YYREEE (reference sequence). Trimming took 4 bases from V and 7 from J, leaving 14 bases between them. This CDR3 comprises 14 residues. CDR3 in DNA: TGTGCCAGCAGCGGGGGACCGGAGGGTGAAAAACTGTTTTTT. The encoded protein is CASSGGPEGEKLFF.

This chain connects TRBV2 to TRBJ2-7, with TRBD1 matching 7 bases. CDR1 and CDR2 (germline): SNHLY, FYNNEI. Losses at the gene ends were 6 bases for V and 2 bases for J; bases not matched to a gene: 7. This CDR3 contains 14 residues. This CDR3 is CASSPTGAPYEQYF. CDR3 DNA: TGTGCCAGCAGCCCCACAGGGGCCCCCTACGAGCAGTACTTC.

The rearrangement uses TRBV10-3 and TRBJ1-6; 8 bases are shared with TRBD1. The CDR3 sequence is 15 residues long. CDR1 and CDR2 (germline): ENHRY, SYGVKD. The V gene end was trimmed by 6 bases and the J gene end by 8 bases; junction bases not matched to a gene: 9. The CDR3 is CAIRTRQGSDSPLHF. CDR3 nucleotides: TGTGCCATCAGGACCCGACAGGGGTCGGATTCACCCCTCCACTTT.

The chain joins TRBV5-6 to TRBJ1-3; 10 positions match TRBD1. The CDR3 spans 19 residues. The germline gives CDR1 SGHDT, CDR2 YYEEEE. With 1 base clipped from V and 0 bases from J, the junction kept 10 bases outside the gene matches. The CDR3 DNA sequence: TGTGCCAGCAGCTTGAGAGACAGGGGGCGAGTTTTCTCTGGAAACACCATATATTTT. It codes for CASSLRDRGRVFSGNTIYF.

This sequence joins TRBV7-6 and TRBJ1-1, with a tentative D call TRBD1 (5 bases). V was shortened by 6 bases and J by 8 bases, with 13 bases between the two germline ends. The CDR3 consists of 12 residues. The germline gives CDR1 SGHVS, CDR2 FNYEAQ. The CDR3 DNA reads as TGTGCCAGCAGACCAAGGGAGGGGGAAGCTTTCTTT. Its translation is CASRPREGEAFF.